The T cell receptor (beta chain) described here comes from a study of CD8+CD57+ T cells in acquired aplastic anemia (dated by TCRdb to 2016 to 2019). As for the study more broadly: On average, sorted CD4+ and CD8+ cells yielded approximately 3 ug of extracted DNA, with a range of 0.2 to 27.4 ug. CD8+CD57+ expansion was defined as frequency above the mean frequency observed in healthy subjects. Study-wide conclusions, independent of this receptor: CD8+ Simpson's diversity did not differ significantly between patients and healthy controls (P=0.060). Roughly 30 CD8+ CDR3 sequences were found to be shared between patients and controls, but these sequences appeared to be highly expressed in patients and within the immunodominant clones of the patients.

Regarding this clonotype: Its antigen remains undetermined. No much larger clone is present one base from it, and per-base qualities are unavailable.

The patients picked for sequencing were ones in whom flow cytometry had shown an expansion of CD8+CD57+ cells. All patients had severe acquired aplastic anemia diagnosed by International Study of Aplastic Anemia and Agranulocytosis and Camitta criteria. No patient had received any therapy when blood was sampled. In this study, sorted CD4+ and CD8+ T cells from the blood of healthy subjects and of severe aplastic anemia patients had their TCR repertoires deep-sequenced. Patients were enrolled under clinicaltrials.gov protocols 00001620, 01623167, 00001397, 00071045, 00081523 and 00961064 in the USA. Ficoll-Paque density gradient centrifugation was used to isolate peripheral blood mononuclear cells. Before DNA extraction, CD4+ and CD8+ T cells were sorted with FACS or magnetic beads. Taken from the germline V gene, the CDR1 and CDR2 loops are SGHTA and FQGNSA. The CDR3 holds 14 amino acids from the cysteine to the phenylalanine. The DNA shown is the 42-base CDR3, in frame from base 1. A distance of 14 bases separates the germline ends of V and J, which lose 5 bases and 6 bases respectively.

Genomic DNA was used as template for profiling of TCR beta VDJ combinations and CDR3 sequences. An Illumina HiSeq 2000 was used for TCR repertoire sequencing. Per the authors' processing: TRBV/TRBJ rearrangement plots, CDR3 size and DJ length profiles, and Simpson's diversity index were used to assess repertoires. Whichever DNA sequence was most abundant in the deep sequencing data was defined as the immunodominant clone. CDR3 amino acid sequences were checked for sharing across subjects and were also compared against the VDJdb database and published repertoires. TCRdb trimmed the raw reads at Q25, called clones with MiXCR and kept productive beta chains. Identical CDR3 protein sequences are pooled into one entry, listed with their most common genes and DNA. These V and J calls derive from TCRdb rather than the authors' analysis. Counted in this sample were about 160,000 distinct CDR3 sequences; about two thirds of them appeared once. Around 45% of the sample rests with the top ten.

The origin of this receptor is a human donor with aplastic anemia. The rearrangement joined TRBV7-2 to TRBJ1-5; the D gene remains uncertain. The specimen was sorted CD4+, CD8+, or CD8+CD57+ T cells (not recorded which) from PBMCs. The CDR3 loop reads CASSQEWFGQPQHF. At the DNA level, the sequence is TGTGCCAGCAGCCAAGAGTGGTTTGGTCAGCCCCAGCATTTT. The full variable domain, completed from the reference TRBV7-2 and TRBJ1-5 proteins outside the CDR3, reads GAGVSQSPSNKVTEKGKDVELRCDPISGHTALYWYRQSLGQGLEFLIYFQGNSAPDKSGLPSDRFSAERTGGSVSTLTIQRTQQEDSAVYLCASSQEWFGQPQHFGDGTRLSIL.